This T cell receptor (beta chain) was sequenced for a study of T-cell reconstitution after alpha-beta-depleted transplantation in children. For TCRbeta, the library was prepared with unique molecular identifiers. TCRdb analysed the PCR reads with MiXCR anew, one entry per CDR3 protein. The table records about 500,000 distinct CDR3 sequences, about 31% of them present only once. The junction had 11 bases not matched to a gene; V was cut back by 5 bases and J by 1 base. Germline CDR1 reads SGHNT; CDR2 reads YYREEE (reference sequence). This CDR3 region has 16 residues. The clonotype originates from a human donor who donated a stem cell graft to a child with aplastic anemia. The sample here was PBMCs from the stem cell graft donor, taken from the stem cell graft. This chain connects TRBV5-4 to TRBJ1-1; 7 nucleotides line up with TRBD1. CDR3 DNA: TGTGCCAGCAGGGGCTGGACCGGGACAGAGAACACTGAAGCTTTCTTT. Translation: CASRGWTGTENTEAFF.